A selection of T cell receptor beta chains follows, all from one sample in a study of identical twins' blood T cells. Using its own MiXCR run on the 5' RACE reads, TCRdb lists one record per CDR3 protein. This sample has fewer than 450,000 distinct CDR3 sequences, with roughly 30% found just once. The sequenced sample was PBMCs. All receptors come from a woman aged 18 to 49 in good health. The CDR3 runs from the conserved cysteine through the conserved F or W. The D gene is left open where the match is weak. Size is omitted from some rows. Given values are once, few, many or a class for expanded clones.

D,V,size,J,DNA,CDR3
TRBD2,TRBV5-4,NA,TRBJ2-3,TGTGCCAGCAGCCAGCGGACTAGCGGGACAGATACGCAGTATTTT,CASSQRTSGTDTQYF
NA,TRBV20-1,few,TRBJ1-2,TGCAGTGCTAGCCACCCTCAGGGGCTCAACTATGGCTACACCTTC,CSASHPQGLNYGYTF
NA,TRBV7-6,few,TRBJ2-2,TGTGCCAGCAGCTTAGGGGTCTCTCGTAAAACCGGGGAGCTGTTTTTT,CASSLGVSRKTGELFF
TRBD2,TRBV19,few,TRBJ2-1,TGTGCCAGTAGTATTGTGACTAGCGGGTGGAATGAGCAGTTCTTC,CASSIVTSGWNEQFF
NA,TRBV15,NA,TRBJ2-3,TGTGCCACCAGCAGAGATAAGACCCCAGATACGCAGTATTTT,CATSRDKTPDTQYF
NA,TRBV18,NA,TRBJ2-2,TGTGCCAGCTCACCGCCAGGTCGGGCCGGGGAGCTGTTTTTT,CASSPPGRAGELFF
NA,TRBV5-1,few,TRBJ1-1,TGCGCCAGCAGCTCGGGGGAGGTGAACACTGAAGCTTTCTTT,CASSSGEVNTEAFF
NA,TRBV5-1,few,TRBJ1-1,TGCGCCAGCAGCTTGGGGGGTGGGTACACTGAAGCTTTCTTT,CASSLGGGYTEAFF
TRBD1,TRBV20-1,few,TRBJ2-3,TGCAGTGCTCTAAAGAAAACAGGGGTGGCAGATACGCAGTATTTT,CSALKKTGVADTQYF
NA,TRBV6-1,NA,TRBJ2-4,TGTGCCAGCATTCTCGTGGGGGGCCCAAACATTCAGTACTTC,CASILVGGPNIQYF
TRBD2,TRBV6-5,NA,TRBJ2-1,TGTGCCAGCAGTTACGCCTTTACTAGCGGCCAACCTGAGCAGTTCTTC,CASSYAFTSGQPEQFF
NA,TRBV18,NA,TRBJ2-7,TGTGCCAGCTCACCATATGGGCGGGATGCCTACGAGCAGTACTTC,CASSPYGRDAYEQYF